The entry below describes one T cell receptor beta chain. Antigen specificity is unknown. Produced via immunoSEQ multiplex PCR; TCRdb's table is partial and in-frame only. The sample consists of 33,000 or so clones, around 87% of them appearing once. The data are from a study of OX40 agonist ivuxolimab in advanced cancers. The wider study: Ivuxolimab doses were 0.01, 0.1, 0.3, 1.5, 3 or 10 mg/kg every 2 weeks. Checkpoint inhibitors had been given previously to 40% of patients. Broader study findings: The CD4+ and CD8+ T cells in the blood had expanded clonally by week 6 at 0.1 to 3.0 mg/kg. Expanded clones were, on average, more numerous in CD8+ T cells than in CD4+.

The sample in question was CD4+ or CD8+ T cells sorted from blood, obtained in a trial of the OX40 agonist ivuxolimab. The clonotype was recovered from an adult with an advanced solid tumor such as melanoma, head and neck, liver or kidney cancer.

The CDR3 DNA is TGTGCCAGCAGCCCGTGGCAGGGAATGGGTGAAAAACTGTTTTTT. This encodes CASSPWQGMGEKLFF. This chain connects TRBV7-9 to TRBJ1-4; a possible D gene is TRBD1 (5 bases). V was cut by 5 bases and J by 7 bases, with 17 bases left in between. Per the germline V gene, CDR1 is SEHNR and CDR2 is FQNEAQ (reference sequence). The length of the CDR3 is 15 residues.